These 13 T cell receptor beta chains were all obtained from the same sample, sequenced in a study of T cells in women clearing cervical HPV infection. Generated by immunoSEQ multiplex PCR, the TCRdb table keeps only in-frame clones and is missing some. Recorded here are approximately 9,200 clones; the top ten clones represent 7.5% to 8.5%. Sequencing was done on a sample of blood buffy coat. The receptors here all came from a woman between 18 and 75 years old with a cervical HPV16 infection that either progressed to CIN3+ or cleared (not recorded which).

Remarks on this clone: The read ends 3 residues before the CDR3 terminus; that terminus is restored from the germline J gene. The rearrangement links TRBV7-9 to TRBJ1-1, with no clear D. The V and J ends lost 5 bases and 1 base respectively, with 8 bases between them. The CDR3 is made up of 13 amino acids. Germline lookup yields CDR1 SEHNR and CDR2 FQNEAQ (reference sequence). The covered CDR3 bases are TGTGCCAGCAGCCCCCGAGGGAACACTGAA. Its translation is CASSPRGNTE. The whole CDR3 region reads CASSPRGNTEAFF.

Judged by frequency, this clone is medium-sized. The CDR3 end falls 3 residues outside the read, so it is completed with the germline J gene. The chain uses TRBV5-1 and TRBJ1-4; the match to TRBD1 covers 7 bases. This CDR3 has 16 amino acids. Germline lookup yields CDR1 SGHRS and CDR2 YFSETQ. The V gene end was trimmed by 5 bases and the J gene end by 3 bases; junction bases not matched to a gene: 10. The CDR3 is CASRMTGNLPNEKLFF. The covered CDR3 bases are TGCGCCAGCAGGATGACAGGGAATCTTCCTAATGAAAAA. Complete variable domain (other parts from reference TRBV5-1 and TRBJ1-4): KAGVTQTPRYLIKTRGQQVTLSCSPISGHRSVSWYQQTPGQGLQFLFEYFSETQRNKGNFPGRFSGRQFSNSRSEMNVSTLELGDSALYLCASRMTGNLPNEKLFFGSGTQLSVL.

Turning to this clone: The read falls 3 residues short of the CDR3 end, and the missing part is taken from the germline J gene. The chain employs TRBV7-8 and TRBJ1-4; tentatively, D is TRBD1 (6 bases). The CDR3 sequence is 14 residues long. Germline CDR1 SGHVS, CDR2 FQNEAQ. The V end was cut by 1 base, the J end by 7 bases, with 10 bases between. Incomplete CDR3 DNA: TGTGCCAGCAGCTTAGGGGGGCCGCGTGAAAAA. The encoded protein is CASSLGGPREK. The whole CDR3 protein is CASSLGGPREKLFF. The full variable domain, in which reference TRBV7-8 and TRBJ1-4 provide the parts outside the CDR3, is GAGVSQSPRYKVAKRGQDVALRCDPISGHVSLFWYQQALGQGPEFLTYFQNEAQLDKSGLPSDRFFAERPEGSVSTLKIQRTQQEDSAVYLCASSLGGPREKLFFGSGTQLSVL.

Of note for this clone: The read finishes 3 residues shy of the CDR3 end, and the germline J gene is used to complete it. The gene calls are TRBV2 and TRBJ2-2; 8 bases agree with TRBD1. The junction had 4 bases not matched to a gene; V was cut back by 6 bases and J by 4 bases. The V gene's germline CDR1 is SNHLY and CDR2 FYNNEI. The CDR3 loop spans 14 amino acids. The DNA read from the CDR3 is TGTGCCAGCAGGGACAGGGTTCTCACCGGGGAG. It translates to CASRDRVLTGE. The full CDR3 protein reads CASRDRVLTGELFF.

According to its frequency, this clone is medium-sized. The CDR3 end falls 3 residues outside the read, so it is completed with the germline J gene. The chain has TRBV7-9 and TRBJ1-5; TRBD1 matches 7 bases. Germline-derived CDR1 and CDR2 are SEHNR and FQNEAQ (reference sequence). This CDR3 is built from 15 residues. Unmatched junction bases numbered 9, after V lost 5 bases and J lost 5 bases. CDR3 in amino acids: CASSPTGAGDQPQHF. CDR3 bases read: TGTGCCAGCAGCCCCACAGGGGCCGGCGATCAGCCC.

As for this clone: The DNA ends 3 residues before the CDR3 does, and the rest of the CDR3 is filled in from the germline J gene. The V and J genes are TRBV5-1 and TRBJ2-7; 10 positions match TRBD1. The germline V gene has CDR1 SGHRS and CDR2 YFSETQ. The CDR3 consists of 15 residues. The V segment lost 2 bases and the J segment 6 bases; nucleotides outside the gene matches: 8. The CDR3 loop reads CASSFAGQGSLEQYF. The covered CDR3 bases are TGCGCCAGCAGCTTTGCGGGACAGGGGTCTCTCGAG. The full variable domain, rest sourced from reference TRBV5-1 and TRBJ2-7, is KAGVTQTPRYLIKTRGQQVTLSCSPISGHRSVSWYQQTPGQGLQFLFEYFSETQRNKGNFPGRFSGRQFSNSRSEMNVSTLELGDSALYLCASSFAGQGSLEQYFGPGTRLTVT.

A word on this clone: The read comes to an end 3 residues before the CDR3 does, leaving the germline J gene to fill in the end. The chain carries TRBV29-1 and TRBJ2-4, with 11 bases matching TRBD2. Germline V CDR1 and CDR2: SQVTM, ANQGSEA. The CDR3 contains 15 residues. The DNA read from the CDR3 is TGCAGCGTTGTTCCGCTAGCGGGGGGCCGAGAGACT. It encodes CSVVPLAGGRET. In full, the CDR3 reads CSVVPLAGGRETQYF.

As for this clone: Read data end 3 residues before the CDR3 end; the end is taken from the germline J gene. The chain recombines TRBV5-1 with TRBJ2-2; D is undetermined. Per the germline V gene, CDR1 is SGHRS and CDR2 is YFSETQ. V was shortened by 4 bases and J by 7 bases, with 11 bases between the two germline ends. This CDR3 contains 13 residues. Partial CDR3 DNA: TGCGCCAGCAGCCAAGGGCCGAGCGGGGAG. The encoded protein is CASSQGPSGE. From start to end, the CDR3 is CASSQGPSGELFF.

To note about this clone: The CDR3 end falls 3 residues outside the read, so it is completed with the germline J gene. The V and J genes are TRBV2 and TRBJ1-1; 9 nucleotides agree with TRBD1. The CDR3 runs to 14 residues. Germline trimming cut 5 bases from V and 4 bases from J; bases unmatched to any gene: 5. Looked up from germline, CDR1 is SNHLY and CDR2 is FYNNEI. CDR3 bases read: TGTGCCAGCAGTCCGGGACAGGGTCCCACTGAA. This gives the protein CASSPGQGPTE. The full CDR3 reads CASSPGQGPTEAFF.

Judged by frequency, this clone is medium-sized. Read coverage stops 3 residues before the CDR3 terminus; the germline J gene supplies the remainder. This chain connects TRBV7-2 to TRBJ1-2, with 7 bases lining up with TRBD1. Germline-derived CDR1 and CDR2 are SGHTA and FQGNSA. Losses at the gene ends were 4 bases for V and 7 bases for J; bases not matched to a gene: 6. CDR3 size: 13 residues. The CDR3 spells CASSYRDSRGYTF. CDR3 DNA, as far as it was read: TGTGCCAGCAGCTACCGGGACAGTCGTGGC.

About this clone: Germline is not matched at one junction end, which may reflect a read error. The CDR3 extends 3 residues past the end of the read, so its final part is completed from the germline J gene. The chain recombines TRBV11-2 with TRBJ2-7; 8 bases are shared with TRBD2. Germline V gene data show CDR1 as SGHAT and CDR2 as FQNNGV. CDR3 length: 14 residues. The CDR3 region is CARSLARGAYEQYF. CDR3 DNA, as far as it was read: TGTGCCCGCAGCTTAGCGCGGGGGGCCTACGAG.

The sequenced CDR3 bases are TGTGCCAGCAGCTTAGGTGGGGCAGGCGGGGAG. Translating gives CASSLGGAGGE. The entire CDR3 protein reads CASSLGGAGGELFF. The rearrangement links TRBV11-3 to TRBJ2-2; possible D gene TRBD1, 5 bases. The read stops 3 residues short of the end of the CDR3; the missing end is completed from the germline J gene. Trimming took 1 base from V and 7 from J, leaving 10 bases between them. The CDR3 is 14 residues long. Germline CDR1 reads SGHNT; CDR2 reads YENEEA.

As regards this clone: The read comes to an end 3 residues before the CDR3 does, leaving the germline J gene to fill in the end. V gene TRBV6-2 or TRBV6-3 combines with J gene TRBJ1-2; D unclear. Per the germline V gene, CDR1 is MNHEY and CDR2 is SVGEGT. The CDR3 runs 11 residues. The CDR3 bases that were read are TGTGCCAGCAGCGACACTCAAGGC. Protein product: CASSDTQG. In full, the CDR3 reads CASSDTQGYTF.